This T cell receptor beta chain was sequenced in a study of OX40 agonist ivuxolimab in advanced cancers. The germline V gene has CDR1 MGHRA and CDR2 YSYEKL. With V trimmed by 2 bases and J by 6 bases, 6 bases remained unmatched. The CDR3 covers 14 residues. Repertoires were generated with immunoSEQ multiplex PCR, while TCRdb's copy carries only in-frame clones and drops some. The table shows 60,000 to 75,000 clones, with approximately 90% occurring only once. This chain uses TRBV4-1 with TRBJ1-2, with 7 bases aligning to TRBD1. The sample in question was CD4+ or CD8+ T cells sorted from blood, obtained in a trial of the OX40 agonist ivuxolimab. The clonotype originates from an adult with an advanced solid tumor such as melanoma, head and neck, liver or kidney cancer. CDR3 residues: CASSQPTGFNGYTF. The DNA for the CDR3 is TGCGCCAGCAGCCAACCGACAGGGTTTAATGGCTACACCTTC.